The rows below give T cell receptor beta chains drawn from one sample of a study of glioma-infiltrating T cells after dendritic cell vaccination. Profiling relied on immunoSEQ multiplex PCR, and the TCRdb table lists in-frame clones only, not all of them. This table holds 70,000 to 90,000 clones, around 83% found once. The specimen comprised blood, sampled after dendritic cell vaccination. The receptors were gathered from a human donor with glioblastoma. The CDR3 runs from the conserved cysteine through the conserved F or W. The D gene is left open where the match is weak. Clone sizes are given selectively: once, few, many, or a class where the clone is expanded.

cdr3_nt: TGTGCCAGCAGTTCAAACCTGGGAGTTAACACTGAAGCTTTCTTT; cdr3_aa: CASSSNLGVNTEAFF; j_call: TRBJ1-1; d_call: .; cdr3_length: 15; clone_size: .; v_call: TRBV6-1
cdr3_nt: TGCGCCAGCAGCCAAGGTGGCGGGGGGGGCACAGATACGCAGTATTTT; cdr3_aa: CASSQGGGGGTDTQYF; j_call: TRBJ2-3; d_call: TRBD2; cdr3_length: 16; clone_size: .; v_call: TRBV4-1
cdr3_nt: TGCGCCAGCAGCTTGACACAGGGAGATAACTATTACGAGCAGTACTTC; cdr3_aa: CASSLTQGDNYYEQYF; j_call: TRBJ2-7; d_call: .; cdr3_length: 16; clone_size: .; v_call: TRBV5-1
cdr3_nt: TGCGCCAGCAGCCACTTATCGGGACAGGCCATAGAAGCTTTCTTT; cdr3_aa: CASSHLSGQAIEAFF; j_call: TRBJ1-1; d_call: TRBD1; cdr3_length: 15; clone_size: .; v_call: TRBV5-1
cdr3_nt: TGTGCCAGCAGCTTAGTGGGGGCCACAGATACGCAGTATTTT; cdr3_aa: CASSLVGATDTQYF; j_call: TRBJ2-3; d_call: .; cdr3_length: 14; clone_size: .; v_call: TRBV11-2
cdr3_nt: TGTGCCTGGAGTAGGGGGATAGACTACAATGAGCAGTTCTTC; cdr3_aa: CAWSRGIDYNEQFF; j_call: TRBJ2-1; d_call: .; cdr3_length: 14; clone_size: few; v_call: TRBV30
cdr3_nt: TGTGCCAGCAGCGCACCCTCCGAACCGGCGGGGCAGCCCCAGCATTTT; cdr3_aa: CASSAPSEPAGQPQHF; j_call: TRBJ1-5; d_call: .; cdr3_length: 16; clone_size: .; v_call: TRBV28
cdr3_nt: TGTGCCAGTAGCAATCCAGGGGATGAGACTGAAGCTTTCTTT; cdr3_aa: CASSNPGDETEAFF; j_call: TRBJ1-1; d_call: .; cdr3_length: 14; clone_size: .; v_call: TRBV19
cdr3_nt: TGTGCCAGCAGGCAACCCAGCTCTGGAAACACCATATATTTT; cdr3_aa: CASRQPSSGNTIYF; j_call: TRBJ1-3; d_call: .; cdr3_length: 14; clone_size: .; v_call: TRBV6-5
cdr3_nt: TGTGCCAGCAGCTTAAGCGGGATTTTCACAGATACGCAGTATTTT; cdr3_aa: CASSLSGIFTDTQYF; j_call: TRBJ2-3; d_call: .; cdr3_length: 15; clone_size: .; v_call: TRBV7-3
cdr3_nt: TGTGCCAGCAGCTTAAACTTCTACACTGAAGCTTTCTTT; cdr3_aa: CASSLNFYTEAFF; j_call: TRBJ1-1; d_call: .; cdr3_length: 13; clone_size: once; v_call: TRBV11-3
cdr3_nt: TGTGCCAGCAGCCAAGAAATGGGACAGAACACCGGGGAGCTGTTTTTT; cdr3_aa: CASSQEMGQNTGELFF; j_call: TRBJ2-2; d_call: .; cdr3_length: 16; clone_size: .; v_call: TRBV4-2
cdr3_nt: TGTGCCAGCAGCGCGGGGAGGGACACCCTCTCCTACGAGCAGTACTTC; cdr3_aa: CASSAGRDTLSYEQYF; j_call: TRBJ2-7; d_call: .; cdr3_length: 16; clone_size: .; v_call: TRBV5-6
cdr3_nt: TGTGCCAGCAGCCGAGACAGGGGGCTTGAGACCCAGTACTTC; cdr3_aa: CASSRDRGLETQYF; j_call: TRBJ2-5; d_call: TRBD1; cdr3_length: 14; clone_size: .; v_call: TRBV9
cdr3_nt: TGTGCCAGCAGCACGGACATGCTTGAAGCTTTCTTT; cdr3_aa: CASSTDMLEAFF; j_call: TRBJ1-1; d_call: .; cdr3_length: 12; clone_size: .; v_call: TRBV5-6
cdr3_nt: TGTGCCAGTAGTCCTGTGCGGGGGCGGACTGAAGCTTTCTTT; cdr3_aa: CASSPVRGRTEAFF; j_call: TRBJ1-1; d_call: .; cdr3_length: 14; clone_size: .; v_call: TRBV19
cdr3_nt: TGTGCCAGCTCACCGTCAGGGGGGCGGAATTCACCCCTCCACTTT; cdr3_aa: CASSPSGGRNSPLHF; j_call: TRBJ1-6; d_call: TRBD1; cdr3_length: 15; clone_size: .; v_call: TRBV18
cdr3_nt: TGTGCCAGCAGCTTCGGGAATCCAGGGACCCAGTACTTC; cdr3_aa: CASSFGNPGTQYF; j_call: TRBJ2-5; d_call: .; cdr3_length: 13; clone_size: .; v_call: TRBV7-2
cdr3_nt: TGTGCCAGTAGTTGGACAGGGGGATACGAGCAGTACTTC; cdr3_aa: CASSWTGGYEQYF; j_call: TRBJ2-7; d_call: TRBD1; cdr3_length: 13; clone_size: .; v_call: TRBV19
cdr3_nt: TGTGCCAGCTCACCAGGTAGCGGGGCGACCTACGAGCAGTACTTC; cdr3_aa: CASSPGSGATYEQYF; j_call: TRBJ2-7; d_call: TRBD2; cdr3_length: 15; clone_size: .; v_call: TRBV18
cdr3_nt: TGTGCCAGCAGGGGGAGGGGCTCCTCTTACGAGCAGTACTTC; cdr3_aa: CASRGRGSSYEQYF; j_call: TRBJ2-7; d_call: TRBD2; cdr3_length: 14; clone_size: .; v_call: TRBV6-5
cdr3_nt: TGTGCCAGCAGTGAAAGCTGGGGCTCTGGTGGCTACACCTTC; cdr3_aa: CASSESWGSGGYTF; j_call: TRBJ1-2; d_call: .; cdr3_length: 14; clone_size: .; v_call: TRBV6-1
cdr3_nt: TGTGCCAGCAGCTTGACGGTCGGGAGGGCCCAGTACTTC; cdr3_aa: CASSLTVGRAQYF; j_call: TRBJ2-5; d_call: TRBD2; cdr3_length: 13; clone_size: .; v_call: TRBV5-6
cdr3_nt: TGCGCCAGCAGCCTCGGACAGGAACTAACCGGGGAGCTGTTTTTT; cdr3_aa: CASSLGQELTGELFF; j_call: TRBJ2-2; d_call: TRBD1; cdr3_length: 15; clone_size: .; v_call: TRBV5-1
cdr3_nt: TGTGCCAGCAGCTTATCAGAAAACACCATATATTTT; cdr3_aa: CASSLSENTIYF; j_call: TRBJ1-3; d_call: .; cdr3_length: 12; clone_size: .; v_call: TRBV7-2
cdr3_nt: TGTGCCAGCAGCAAGGGACTAGCGGGCCAAGAGACCCAGTACTTC; cdr3_aa: CASSKGLAGQETQYF; j_call: TRBJ2-5; d_call: TRBD2; cdr3_length: 15; clone_size: .; v_call: TRBV5-4
cdr3_nt: TGTGCCAGCAATCGGGGTGGAGTCGAGCAGTACTTC; cdr3_aa: CASNRGGVEQYF; j_call: TRBJ2-7; d_call: .; cdr3_length: 12; clone_size: .; v_call: TRBV2
cdr3_nt: TGTGCCAGCAGCACGGTAGGATCCAGGGTGGGTGGCTTTGGTGAGCAGTTCTTC; cdr3_aa: CASSTVGSRVGGFGEQFF; j_call: TRBJ2-1; d_call: .; cdr3_length: 18; clone_size: .; v_call: TRBV9
cdr3_nt: TGTGCCAGCAGTGAAGCGAAACACGTCTATAATTCACCCCTCCACTTT; cdr3_aa: CASSEAKHVYNSPLHF; j_call: TRBJ1-6; d_call: .; cdr3_length: 16; clone_size: .; v_call: TRBV2
cdr3_nt: TGTGCCAGCAGCTTAGATGGGGGATGGGGGAGGTCTGGCTACACCTTC; cdr3_aa: CASSLDGGWGRSGYTF; j_call: TRBJ1-2; d_call: .; cdr3_length: 16; clone_size: .; v_call: TRBV7-2
cdr3_nt: TGTGCCATCAGTGACCAGGGGGGGACAGGGAAGAGCGGCACCGGGGAGCTGTTTTTT; cdr3_aa: CAISDQGGTGKSGTGELFF; j_call: TRBJ2-2; d_call: TRBD1; cdr3_length: 19; clone_size: .; v_call: TRBV10-3
cdr3_nt: TGTGCCAGCAGCGTAGGGGACAGAAATCAGCCCCAGCATTTT; cdr3_aa: CASSVGDRNQPQHF; j_call: TRBJ1-5; d_call: TRBD1; cdr3_length: 14; clone_size: once; v_call: TRBV9
cdr3_nt: TGTGCCAGCAGTGTTGTCCGGGATAGCAATCAGCCCCAGCATTTT; cdr3_aa: CASSVVRDSNQPQHF; j_call: TRBJ1-5; d_call: .; cdr3_length: 15; clone_size: .; v_call: TRBV2
cdr3_nt: TGTGCCAGCAGCTTAGGGGGCAGCGGGGAGCTGTTTTTT; cdr3_aa: CASSLGGSGELFF; j_call: TRBJ2-2; d_call: .; cdr3_length: 13; clone_size: .; v_call: TRBV7-2
cdr3_nt: TGTGCCAGCAGTCCAAACCACGGGACAGGGCAGTACGAGCAGTACTTC; cdr3_aa: CASSPNHGTGQYEQYF; j_call: TRBJ2-7; d_call: TRBD1; cdr3_length: 16; clone_size: .; v_call: TRBV5-4
cdr3_nt: TGCGCCAGCAGCCCAGTGGGGGACAGAACGAACACTGAAGCTTTCTTT; cdr3_aa: CASSPVGDRTNTEAFF; j_call: TRBJ1-1; d_call: TRBD1; cdr3_length: 16; clone_size: .; v_call: TRBV5-1
cdr3_nt: TGTGCCAGCAGTGAAAGACTAGTGAGCTCCTACGAGCAGTACTTC; cdr3_aa: CASSERLVSSYEQYF; j_call: TRBJ2-7; d_call: .; cdr3_length: 15; clone_size: once; v_call: TRBV2
cdr3_nt: TGTGCCAGCAGCCCACGAGGTAGCGGGAACTACGAGCAGTACTTC; cdr3_aa: CASSPRGSGNYEQYF; j_call: TRBJ2-7; d_call: TRBD2; cdr3_length: 15; clone_size: .; v_call: TRBV13
cdr3_nt: TGTGCCAGCAGGGGAGGGTATGAGGAGAACACTGAAGCTTTCTTT; cdr3_aa: CASRGGYEENTEAFF; j_call: TRBJ1-1; d_call: .; cdr3_length: 15; clone_size: once; v_call: TRBV5-6
cdr3_nt: TGTGCCAGCAGTGATCCCTTCGGTGGCGAGCAGTACTTC; cdr3_aa: CASSDPFGGEQYF; j_call: TRBJ2-7; d_call: .; cdr3_length: 13; clone_size: .; v_call: TRBV9
cdr3_nt: TGTGCCAGCAGCCAAGAACTAGCGGAGGCCAATGAGCAGTTCTTC; cdr3_aa: CASSQELAEANEQFF; j_call: TRBJ2-1; d_call: TRBD2; cdr3_length: 15; clone_size: .; v_call: TRBV4-2
cdr3_nt: TGTGCCAGCTCTCTCGTGGGGGGGACGTCAACTGAAGCTTTCTTT; cdr3_aa: CASSLVGGTSTEAFF; j_call: TRBJ1-1; d_call: .; cdr3_length: 15; clone_size: .; v_call: TRBV18